A single sample gave rise to the 26 T cell receptor beta chains below, sequenced in a study of CD8+ T cells in alopecia areata. In each case, RNA was isolated and then reverse transcribed into cDNA as the sequencing template. The data were produced by immunoSEQ multiplex PCR, yet TCRdb's version contains in-frame clones alone and is incomplete. The sample consists of 120,000 or so clones, approximately 60% of them appearing once. The sample was CD4+ T cells sorted from blood. The receptor set was obtained from a human donor in good health.

This clone showed up just a few times. J is TRBJ1-3 and V is TRBV29-1; perhaps TRBD1 as D (5 bases). The V gene lost 7 bases and the J gene lost 0 bases, with 13 bases spanning the gap. Germline CDR1 SQVTM, CDR2 ANQGSEA. This CDR3 has 14 residues. The CDR3 sequence is CSARRQSSGNTIYF. Written as DNA, the CDR3 is TGCAGCGCCCGACGACAGTCCTCTGGAAACACCATATATTTT.

The rearrangement joins TRBV7-2 to TRBJ1-4; perhaps TRBD1 as D (5 bases). The CDR3 spans 15 residues. V was pared by 5 bases and J by 3 bases, with 13 bases between. Germline V gene data show CDR1 as SGHTA and CDR2 as FQGNSA. The CDR3 here is CASSPITGANEKLFF. In DNA, the CDR3 is TGTGCCAGCAGCCCGATAACGGGGGCTAATGAAAAACTGTTTTTT.

This clone was observed a single time. The chain uses TRBV29-1 and TRBJ2-3; D perhaps matches TRBD2 (6 bases). This CDR3 is built from 14 residues. Trimming stripped 7 bases from V and 1 base from J, with 15 bases between. CDR1 is SQVTM and CDR2 is ANQGSEA in the germline V gene. CDR3 DNA: TGCAGCGGGAGGGAGAGCCTTGGCACAGATACGCAGTATTTT. Its translation: CSGRESLGTDTQYF.

This chain joins TRBV7-2 and TRBJ2-3, with D perhaps matching TRBD2 (6 bases). CDR3 length: 15 amino acids. The germline V gene has CDR1 SGHTA and CDR2 FQGNSA. Trimming took 1 base from V and 4 from J, leaving 12 bases between them. CDR3 amino acids: CASSLELAGADTQYF. CDR3 in DNA: TGTGCCAGCAGCTTAGAACTAGCTGGGGCAGATACGCAGTATTTT.

The CDR3 nucleotides are TGTGCCAGCAGCTCCGACATCCAGTACGAGCAGTACTTC. Encoded protein: CASSSDIQYEQYF. The chain combines TRBV13 with TRBJ2-7, with D unclear. Per the germline V gene, CDR1 is PRHDT and CDR2 is FYEKMQ (reference sequence). The V and J ends lost 4 bases and 4 bases respectively, with 11 bases between them. CDR3 length equals 13 residues.

The rearrangement uses TRBV6-5 and TRBJ2-3; 11 bases map to TRBD2. This CDR3 is built from 15 residues. CDR1 MNHEY and CDR2 SVGAGI come from the germline V gene. The V gene end was trimmed by 6 bases and the J gene end by 5 bases; junction bases not matched to a gene: 7. CDR3: CASSRAGLAEDTQYF. The CDR3 nucleotides read TGTGCCAGCAGCCGGGCGGGACTAGCGGAAGATACGCAGTATTTT.

V and J are TRBV11-2 and TRBJ2-5; D possibly corresponds to TRBD2 (7 bases). V shed 2 bases and J shed 2 bases, with 15 bases lying between them. Germline V CDR1 and CDR2: SGHAT, FQNNGV. This CDR3 region has 16 residues. As DNA, the CDR3 is TGTGCCAGCAGCTTAACGGGGGGCCGGTCACAAGAGACCCAGTACTTC. Its translation is CASSLTGGRSQETQYF.

The chain links TRBV5-1 to TRBJ2-7, with D perhaps matching TRBD1 (6 bases). V dropped 0 bases and J dropped 5 bases, with 12 bases sitting between them. Germline CDR1 reads SGHRS; CDR2 reads YFSETQ. This CDR3 has 14 amino acids. The CDR3 loop reads CASSLGYRVDEQYF. The CDR3 nucleotides are TGCGCCAGCAGCTTGGGGTACAGGGTCGACGAGCAGTACTTC.

V is TRBV25-1 and J is TRBJ2-1, with no clear D. V shed 8 bases and J shed 0 bases, with 11 bases lying between them. The CDR3 contains 14 residues. Germline CDR1 reads MGHDK; CDR2 reads SYGVNS. CDR3 DNA sequence: TGTGCCAGCCTTAGTGGGTCCTCCTACAATGAGCAGTTCTTC. The encoded protein is CASLSGSSYNEQFF.

For the CDR3, the DNA is TGCACCCAGAGCGGGCCCCAGCATTTT. This sequence encodes CTQSGPQHF. This rearrangement joins TRBV29-1 to TRBJ1-5; D ambiguous. The germline gives CDR1 SQVTM, CDR2 ANQGSEA. There are 9 residues in the CDR3.

A remark on this clone: Other DNA sequences of this sample code for an identical CDR3. V gene TRBV18 combines with J gene TRBJ2-5; D might be TRBD2 (6 bases). V was pared by 6 bases and J by 5 bases, with 7 bases between. CDR3 length: 11 residues. The germline V gene has CDR1 KGHSH and CDR2 LQKENI. In DNA, the CDR3 is TGTGCCAGCTCCCGGGAGGAGACCCAGTACTTC. Amino acids: CASSREETQYF.

The rearrangement uses TRBV7-9 and TRBJ1-2; D not resolved. V was trimmed by 10 bases and J by 8 bases, leaving 11 bases between them. CDR3 length: 10 residues. CDR1 and CDR2 (germline): SEHNR, FQNEAQ (reference sequence). The CDR3 protein is CATSSGGYTF. For the CDR3, the DNA is TGTGCCACCTCGAGTGGGGGCTACACCTTC.

This clone has a single count. The V and J genes are TRBV6-1 and TRBJ2-2; D uncertain. The CDR3 has 13 amino acids. The V end lost 8 bases, the J end lost 3 bases, and 10 bases lay between the germline ends. The V gene's germline CDR1 is MNHNS and CDR2 SASEGT. The DNA of the CDR3 is TGTGCCAGCTGCCGAACCTACACCGGGGAGCTGTTTTTT. It codes for CASCRTYTGELFF.

CDR3 residues: CAWSEGGEGGPQHF. The CDR3 DNA is TGTGCCTGGAGTGAGGGGGGCGAGGGCGGGCCCCAGCATTTT. The chain couples TRBV30 to TRBJ1-5; D is perhaps TRBD1 (6 bases). In germline, CDR1 is GTSNPN, CDR2 SVGIG (reference sequence). Between the trimmed V and J ends, which lost 1 base and 9 bases, there was a span of 16 bases. This CDR3 is built from 14 residues.

This clone came up a few times. The rearrangement joins TRBV7-9 to TRBJ2-7; either TRBD1 or TRBD2 may supply D (5 bases each). The CDR3 length is 18 residues. Germline values: CDR1 SEHNR, CDR2 FQNEAQ (reference sequence). V gave up 1 base and J gave up 0 bases, with 19 bases separating them. CDR3 protein: CASSLGRGQATSSYEQYF. The DNA for the CDR3 is TGTGCCAGCAGCTTAGGACGGGGCCAGGCTACGAGCTCCTACGAGCAGTACTTC.

V and J are TRBV30 and TRBJ1-1; D unresolved. Germline V lookup: CDR1 GTSNPN, CDR2 SVGIG (reference sequence). V gave up 8 bases and J gave up 0 bases, with 16 bases separating them. CDR3 length: 14 residues. The CDR3 DNA sequence: TGTGCCCTCACGGAGGGAATAATGAACACTGAAGCTTTCTTT. This codes for CALTEGIMNTEAFF.

The gene calls are TRBV14 and TRBJ1-1, with D tentatively TRBD1 (6 bases). The germline gives CDR1 SGHDN, CDR2 FVKESK. CDR3 length: 14 residues. Trimming removed 3 bases at V and 11 bases at J, with 19 bases between. The CDR3, as DNA: TGTGCCAGCAGCCAGGCCGGGACACCCCCGGGGGCTTTCTTT. It is translated as CASSQAGTPPGAFF.

The V and J genes are TRBV18 and TRBJ1-5; D not resolved. The CDR3 loop spans 13 amino acids. CDR1 and CDR2 from the germline V gene are KGHSH and LQKENI. V lost 5 bases and J lost 4, with 9 bases in between. CDR3 loop: CASSYGGNQPQHF. CDR3 in DNA: TGTGCCAGCTCATACGGAGGGAATCAGCCCCAGCATTTT.

This chain links TRBV7-6 with TRBJ1-3, with 10 bases matching TRBD1. CDR1 is SGHVS, CDR2 FNYEAQ, per germline. There are 18 residues in the CDR3. Trimming at V came to 3 bases and at J to 0 bases, leaving 8 bases not matched to a gene. The CDR3 DNA sequence: TGTGCCAGCAGCTTGGTCCCGGGACAGGGGATCTCTGGAAACACCATATATTTT. This sequence encodes CASSLVPGQGISGNTIYF.

This chain links TRBV29-1 with TRBJ2-5; 9 nucleotides align to TRBD1. V lost 7 bases to trimming and J lost 11 bases; unmatched junction nucleotides: 23. Per the germline V gene, CDR1 is SQVTM and CDR2 is ANQGSEA. CDR3 length equals 16 residues. The CDR3 here is CSARPMGGQGLSEQYF. CDR3 coding DNA: TGCAGCGCTCGTCCTATGGGGGGACAGGGACTTAGTGAGCAGTACTTC.

The gene calls are TRBV29-1 and TRBJ2-3; D possibly uses TRBD1 or TRBD2 (5 bases each). The V end lost 2 bases, the J end lost 5 bases, and 14 bases lay between the germline ends. CDR3 size: 14 residues. Per germline, CDR1 SQVTM and CDR2 ANQGSEA. The CDR3 nucleotides are TGCAGCGTTGAATTCGGGGCCGTGGGAGATACGCAGTATTTT. Translated: CSVEFGAVGDTQYF.

The gene calls are TRBV11-3 and TRBJ2-3; TRBD2 matches 10 bases. Germline CDR1 reads SGHNT; CDR2 reads YENEEA. The CDR3 length is 14 residues. The J segment lost 7 bases and the V segment lost 2 bases, leaving 3 bases of the junction unmatched. DNA for the CDR3: TGTGCCAGCAGCTTAACTAGCGGGGCGAATACGCAGTATTTT. Its protein product is CASSLTSGANTQYF.

The chain links TRBV30 to TRBJ2-3; the D gene is possibly TRBD2 (5 bases). The V gene's germline CDR1 is GTSNPN and CDR2 SVGIG (reference sequence). Deletions cut 5 bases from V and 0 bases from J, with 9 bases between. The CDR3 contains 13 residues. The CDR3 loop is CAWRRTSTDTQYF. The CDR3 DNA sequence: TGTGCCTGGCGCCGGACTAGCACAGATACGCAGTATTTT.

The gene calls are TRBV7-2 and TRBJ1-1, with a possible D match to TRBD1 (5 bases). Per the germline V gene, CDR1 is SGHTA and CDR2 is FQGNSA. There are 15 residues in the CDR3. Trimming removed 5 bases at V and 2 bases at J, with 15 bases between. CDR3 in amino acids: CASSPIKGANTEAFF. The CDR3 bases are TGTGCCAGCAGCCCCATCAAAGGGGCAAACACTGAAGCTTTCTTT.

The chain links TRBV18 to TRBJ2-3; D may be TRBD2 (6 bases). Germline V gene data show CDR1 as KGHSH and CDR2 as LQKENI. With 8 bases removed from V and 0 bases from J, the gap between germline ends came to 12 bases. CDR3 length equals 14 residues. The CDR3 nucleotides read TGTGCCAGCACCCTGGCGGGAAGCACAGATACGCAGTATTTT. Translated, it gives CASTLAGSTDTQYF.

This sequence joins TRBV30 and TRBJ2-5; 8 bases agree with TRBD2. The CDR3 consists of 14 residues. The germline V gene has CDR1 GTSNPN and CDR2 SVGIG (reference sequence). With 8 bases clipped from V and 5 bases from J, the junction kept 13 bases outside the gene matches. CDR3 bases: TGTGCCGCACAAGGTAGCGGGGTTGTGGAGACCCAGTACTTC. Its protein is CAAQGSGVVETQYF.